This is a list of T cell receptor beta chains from one sample in a study of blood T cell repertoires in COVID-19. Assay: immunoSEQ multiplex PCR; the TCRdb copy retains only in-frame clones and omits some. The sample shows 140,000 or so clones, 75% to 90% of them seen only once. The specimen sequenced was peripheral blood. The receptors shown here come from a woman aged 80 or over with acute or convalescent COVID-19. Both conserved end residues are part of each CDR3. D genes are given only for firm matches. Clone size is stated in some rows and not others, as once, few, many or a class when expanded.

D,J,V,size,CDR3,DNA
TRBD2,TRBJ2-5,TRBV9,once,CASSVSGGRGETQYF,TGTGCCAGCAGCGTATCGGGGGGGCGCGGGGAGACCCAGTACTTC
TRBD2,TRBJ2-5,TRBV6-5,-,CASSYSRTSGETQYF,TGTGCCAGCAGTTACTCACGGACTAGCGGAGAGACCCAGTACTTC
-,TRBJ1-4,TRBV30,-,CAWSVVGEFNEKLFF,TGTGCCTGGAGTGTAGTTGGGGAGTTTAATGAAAAACTGTTTTTT
TRBD1,TRBJ1-1,TRBV11-3,-,CASSKTGERTEAFF,TGTGCCAGCAGCAAGACAGGGGAGCGCACTGAAGCTTTCTTT
TRBD2,TRBJ2-2,TRBV5-1,few,CASSLGGFTNTGELFF,TGCGCCAGCAGCCTCGGGGGGTTTACGAACACCGGGGAGCTGTTTTTT
-,TRBJ1-4,TRBV4-3,-,CASSQIIFSTNEKLFF,TGCGCCAGCAGCCAAATAATCTTTTCAACTAATGAAAAACTGTTTTTT
TRBD2,TRBJ2-5,TRBV30,-,CAWETGGGETQYF,TGTGCCTGGGAGACTGGGGGAGGGGAGACCCAGTACTTC
TRBD1,TRBJ2-7,TRBV11-2,-,CASSLGRDRVGEQYF,TGTGCCAGCAGCTTAGGGAGGGACAGGGTCGGGGAGCAGTACTTC
TRBD1,TRBJ1-1,TRBV5-4,-,CASSAGTESLNTEAFF,TGTGCCAGCAGCGCCGGGACAGAGAGTTTGAACACTGAAGCTTTCTTT
-,TRBJ1-1,TRBV5-1,-,CASSLVAGSSQEAFF,TGCGCCAGCAGCTTGGTCGCCGGGTCATCGCAGGAAGCTTTCTTT
-,TRBJ1-6,TRBV7-8,-,CASSLAGVSPLHF,TGTGCCAGCAGCTTAGCGGGCGTTTCACCCCTCCACTTT
-,TRBJ1-3,TRBV2,-,CASSFQGGSGNTIYF,TGTGCCAGCAGCTTTCAGGGTGGCTCTGGAAACACCATATATTTT
TRBD1,TRBJ1-1,TRBV5-3,-,CARSPEAGGTEAFF,TGTGCCAGAAGTCCCGAGGCAGGGGGCACTGAAGCTTTCTTT
-,TRBJ1-2,TRBV18,-,CASSPPSGANYGYTF,TGTGCCAGCTCACCACCTTCGGGAGCTAACTATGGCTACACCTTC
-,TRBJ2-1,TRBV7-2,-,CASSLASAYNEQFF,TGTGCCAGCAGCTTAGCTAGCGCCTACAATGAGCAGTTCTTC
TRBD1,TRBJ1-1,TRBV18,-,CASSPDRHTEAFF,TGTGCCAGCTCACCGGACAGGCACACTGAAGCTTTCTTT
-,TRBJ1-1,TRBV5-1,-,CASSLRQNTEAFF,TGCGCCAGCAGCTTGAGACAGAACACTGAAGCTTTCTTT
TRBD1,TRBJ1-1,TRBV7-6,few,CASSEGQGLYTEAFF,TGTGCCAGCAGCGAAGGACAGGGTTTGTACACTGAAGCTTTCTTT
TRBD1,TRBJ1-1,TRBV2,-,CASMTTGGVTEAFF,TGTGCCAGCATGACCACAGGGGGAGTCACTGAAGCTTTCTTT
TRBD2,TRBJ2-2,TRBV7-3,-,CASSLKRGAATGELFF,TGTGCCAGCAGCTTAAAGCGGGGGGCGGCCACCGGGGAGCTGTTTTTT
TRBD1,TRBJ1-4,TRBV6-5,-,CASSSTGVKLFF,TGTGCCAGCAGTTCTACAGGGGTCAAACTGTTTTTT
-,TRBJ1-5,TRBV30,-,CAWSVRGSGNQPQHF,TGTGCCTGGAGTGTAAGAGGGTCAGGCAATCAGCCCCAGCATTTT
TRBD1,TRBJ2-2,TRBV7-3,once,CASSPRQGGNTGELFF,TGTGCCAGCAGCCCCCGACAGGGCGGGAACACCGGGGAGCTGTTTTTT
-,TRBJ2-3,TRBV7-2,-,CASSLLGVAWGRDTQYF,TGTGCCAGCAGCCTCCTAGGTGTCGCTTGGGGGCGAGATACGCAGTATTTT
TRBD2,TRBJ2-1,TRBV7-3,-,CASSLGVSGASGEQFF,TGTGCCAGCAGCTTAGGGGTGAGCGGGGCGTCGGGTGAGCAGTTCTTC
-,TRBJ1-3,TRBV5-1,-,CASSLGTVSGNTIYF,TGCGCCAGCAGCTTGGGGACAGTCTCTGGAAACACCATATATTTT
TRBD2,TRBJ2-5,TRBV5-1,-,CASSYSGGAAETQYF,TGCGCCAGCAGCTACTCCGGGGGGGCGGCGGAGACCCAGTACTTC
TRBD1,TRBJ1-2,TRBV3-1/TRBV3-2,-,CASSRRDRGLVGGYTF,TGTGCCAGCAGCCGCCGGGACAGGGGGTTGGTGGGGGGCTACACCTTC
-,TRBJ1-4,TRBV5-1,once,CASSLAPAQGEKLFF,TGCGCCAGCAGCTTGGCGCCGGCGCAGGGGGAAAAACTGTTTTTT
-,TRBJ1-2,TRBV6-5,-,CASAWPHMTNYGYTF,TGTGCCTCTGCCTGGCCGCATATGACTAACTATGGCTACACCTTC
-,TRBJ1-2,TRBV18,-,CASSPNPGLGGYGYTF,TGTGCCAGCTCACCAAATCCGGGACTTGGGGGCTATGGCTACACCTTC
-,TRBJ1-2,TRBV21-1,-,CASSANSGYGYTF,TGTGCCAGCAGCGCCAACTCGGGCTATGGCTACACCTTC
-,TRBJ2-4,TRBV5-1,-,CASSLAVGGGNIQYF,TGCGCCAGCAGCTTGGCCGTTGGAGGTGGAAACATTCAGTACTTC
-,TRBJ2-7,TRBV5-6,-,CASSRGGFYEQYF,TGTGCCAGCAGCAGGGGCGGATTCTACGAGCAGTACTTC
-,TRBJ1-1,TRBV5-8,-,CASSLSGYTEAFF,TGTGCCAGCAGCCTCAGTGGCTACACTGAAGCTTTCTTT
-,TRBJ2-7,TRBV5-1,-,CASSLEGSVGYEQYF,TGCGCCAGCAGCTTGGAGGGTAGCGTGGGCTACGAGCAGTACTTC
-,TRBJ2-5,TRBV27,-,CASSRRREETQYF,TGTGCCAGCAGTCGGAGGCGCGAAGAGACCCAGTACTTC
-,TRBJ1-5,TRBV6-1,-,CASSEGSGSNQPQHF,TGTGCCAGCAGTGAAGGGTCAGGGAGCAATCAGCCCCAGCATTTT
-,TRBJ1-1,TRBV21-1,-,CASSKGLMNTEAFF,TGTGCCAGCAGCAAGGGACTGATGAACACTGAAGCTTTCTTT
-,TRBJ1-1,TRBV2,-,CASIYQAGEAFF,TGTGCCAGCATCTACCAGGCGGGTGAAGCTTTCTTT
-,TRBJ2-7,TRBV6-5,once,CASSQQVLYEQYF,TGTGCCAGCAGCCAACAGGTACTCTACGAGCAGTACTTC
TRBD2,TRBJ2-7,TRBV4-3,-,CASSQDLVRGGYPTYEQYF,TGCGCCAGCAGCCAAGATCTGGTACGGGGGGGATACCCAACCTACGAGCAGTACTTC
-,TRBJ2-3,TRBV6-6,-,CASSRVPETDTQYF,TGTGCCAGCAGCCGAGTCCCCGAGACAGATACGCAGTATTTT
-,TRBJ2-1,TRBV11-2,-,CASSLDPQVYNEQFF,TGTGCCAGCAGCTTAGATCCCCAGGTTTACAATGAGCAGTTCTTC
TRBD1,TRBJ1-6,TRBV27,once,CASSLWDSRSPLHF,TGTGCCAGCAGTTTATGGGACAGCCGCTCACCCCTCCACTTT
-,TRBJ1-1,TRBV6-5,-,CASSYGRLGPRTEAFF,TGTGCCAGCAGTTATGGGAGGTTAGGGCCACGGACTGAAGCTTTCTTT
TRBD1,TRBJ1-5,TRBV10-3,-,CAISPGTGQPQHF,TGTGCCATCAGTCCCGGGACAGGGCAGCCCCAGCATTTT
TRBD1,TRBJ2-3,TRBV6-5,-,CASILTGGTDTQYF,TGTGCCAGTATACTCACAGGGGGCACAGATACGCAGTATTTT
-,TRBJ1-1,TRBV7-8,-,CASSLDGHQNTEAFF,TGTGCCAGCAGCTTAGATGGACACCAGAACACTGAAGCTTTCTTT
-,TRBJ2-1,TRBV3-1/TRBV3-2,-,CASSLLAGEQFF,TGTGCCAGCAGCCTCCTAGCTGGCGAGCAGTTCTTC
TRBD1,TRBJ1-2,TRBV5-1,-,CASSRSGTDYGYTF,TGCGCCAGCAGCCGATCCGGGACAGACTATGGCTACACCTTC
-,TRBJ1-1,TRBV19,-,CASSLPDGGDTEAFF,TGTGCCAGTAGCCTCCCCGACGGGGGGGATACTGAAGCTTTCTTT
-,TRBJ1-1,TRBV4-3,-,CASSQDPSTRVEAFF,TGCGCCAGCAGCCAAGACCCCTCTACCCGGGTTGAAGCTTTCTTT
-,TRBJ1-5,TRBV5-6,-,CASSLQGVDQPQHF,TGTGCCAGCAGTCTACAGGGTGTGGATCAGCCCCAGCATTTT
TRBD1,TRBJ1-4,TRBV19,once,CASRTGTRGEKLFF,TGTGCCAGTAGGACAGGGACCAGGGGTGAAAAACTGTTTTTT
TRBD2,TRBJ2-7,TRBV6-5,-,CASRGGSSYEQYF,TGTGCCAGCAGGGGGGGGAGCTCCTACGAGCAGTACTTC
TRBD1,TRBJ1-2,TRBV6-1,-,CASSDRGRIYGYTF,TGTGCCAGCAGTGACAGGGGGCGGATTTATGGCTACACCTTC
TRBD1,TRBJ2-2,TRBV2,-,CASTGTVVNTGELFF,TGTGCCAGCACCGGGACAGTCGTTAACACCGGGGAGCTGTTTTTT
TRBD1,TRBJ1-6,TRBV3-1/TRBV3-2,-,CASSQDRGQGAYNSPLHF,TGTGCCAGCAGCCAAGATCGGGGCCAGGGGGCCTATAATTCACCCCTCCACTTT